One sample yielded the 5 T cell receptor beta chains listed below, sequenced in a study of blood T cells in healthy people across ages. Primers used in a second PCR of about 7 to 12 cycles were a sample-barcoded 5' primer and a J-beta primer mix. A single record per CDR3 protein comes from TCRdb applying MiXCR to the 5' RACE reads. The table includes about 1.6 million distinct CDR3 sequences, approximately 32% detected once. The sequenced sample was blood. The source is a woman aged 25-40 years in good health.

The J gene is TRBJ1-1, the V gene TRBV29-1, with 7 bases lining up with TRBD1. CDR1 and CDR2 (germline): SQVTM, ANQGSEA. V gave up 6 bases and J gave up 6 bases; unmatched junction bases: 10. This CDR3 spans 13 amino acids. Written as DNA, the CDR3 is TGCAGCGTCCGGACAGGTGCACACCCTGAAGCTTTCTTT. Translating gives CSVRTGAHPEAFF. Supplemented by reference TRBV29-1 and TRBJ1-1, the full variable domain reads SAVISQKPSRDICQRGTSLTIQCQVDSQVTMMFWYRQQPGQSLTLIATANQGSEATYESGFVIDKFPISRPNLTFSTLTVSNMSPEDSSIYLCSVRTGAHPEAFFGQGTRLTVV.

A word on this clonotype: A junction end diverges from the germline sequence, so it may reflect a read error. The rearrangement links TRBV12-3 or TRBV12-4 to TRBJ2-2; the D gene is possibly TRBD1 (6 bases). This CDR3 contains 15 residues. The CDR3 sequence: CASSPPGHLAGERFF. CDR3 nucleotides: TGTGCCAGCAGTCCCCCGGGACACTTAGCCGGGGAGCGGTTTTTT.

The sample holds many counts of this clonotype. The CDR3 is CASSLTSGSNEQYF. The CDR3 DNA reads as TGCGCCAGCAGCTTGACTAGCGGGAGTAACGAGCAGTACTTC. The chain has TRBV5-1 and TRBJ2-7, with 11 bases matching TRBD2. The CDR3 runs 14 residues. The trim removed 1 base at V and 5 bases at J, leaving 2 bases unmatched. Germline CDR1 reads SGHRS; CDR2 reads YFSETQ. Filled out from reference TRBV5-1 and TRBJ2-7, the complete variable domain reads KAGVTQTPRYLIKTRGQQVTLSCSPISGHRSVSWYQQTPGQGLQFLFEYFSETQRNKGNFPGRFSGRQFSNSRSEMNVSTLELGDSALYLCASSLTSGSNEQYFGPGTRLTVT.

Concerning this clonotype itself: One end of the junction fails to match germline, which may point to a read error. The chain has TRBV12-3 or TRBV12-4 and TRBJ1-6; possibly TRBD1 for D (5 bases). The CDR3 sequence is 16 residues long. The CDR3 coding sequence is TGTGCCAGCAGTTTTGGCAGGGACTCCTATAATTCATCCCTCCACTTT. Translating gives CASSFGRDSYNSSLHF.

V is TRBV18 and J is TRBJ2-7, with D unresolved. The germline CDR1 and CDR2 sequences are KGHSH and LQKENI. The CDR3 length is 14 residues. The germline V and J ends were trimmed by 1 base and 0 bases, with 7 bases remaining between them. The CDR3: CASSPQAHSYEQYF. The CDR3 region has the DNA TGTGCCAGCTCACCACAGGCACACTCCTACGAGCAGTACTTC.